This T cell receptor (beta chain) is from a study of blood T cells in healthy people across ages (dated by TCRdb to the mid-2010s). Broadly, across the study: Template switching captured roughly one uniquely barcoded TCR beta cDNA molecule per two T cells in model experiments. Using deep sequencing normalized with unique cDNA molecular identifiers, the study measured how TCR beta repertoire diversity changes with age. The donors were divided into four age groups: young (average around 17 years), middle-aged (over 35), aged (around 59) and long-lived (about 90). To avoid experimental bias, donors of different ages were distributed randomly across sequencing lanes. For two donors (one aged 18 to 30 and one aged 80 or older), the study analyzed two additional independent replicas of 1 million unique cDNA reads from the same blood draw.

Library preparation used 5' RACE. Reads for this sample came from an Illumina HiSeq 2500. A second PCR of about 7 to 12 cycles was run with a J-beta primer mix and a sample-barcoded 5' primer. Each TCR beta cDNA molecule received a unique molecular identifier from a template-switch 5' adaptor carrying 12 random nucleotides. Each sample yielded at least 2.5 million CDR3-containing paired-end reads. The Mint cDNA synthesis kit, primed by a TRBC-specific oligonucleotide, was used to synthesize first-strand cDNA from all RNA. Following uracil-DNA glycosylase treatment, a first 18-cycle PCR with universal primers M1SS and BC2_uni_R was performed on all cDNA. Processing in the source paper ran as follows. For normalization, 1 million high-quality reads, each with a distinct molecular identifier, were randomly selected from each sample. Instead of being binned into consensus sequences, reads with shared molecular identifiers were discarded. MiTCR, set to a Q25 quality threshold and the strictest error-elimination algorithm, was used for CDR3 identification, clonotype clustering and error correction. A nonparametric unseen species model using Euler transformation provided a lower-bound estimate of total TCR beta diversity. The public reads were quality trimmed at Q25 with fastp and then assembled into clones with MiXCR by TCRdb, keeping productive beta chains. Identical CDR3 proteins give one entry, which carries the most common genes and DNA. These V and J calls rely on TCRdb rather than the paper's analysis. Counted in this sample were almost 1 million distinct CDR3 sequences; roughly 51% of them appeared once. Jointly, the top ten make up around a fifth of the sample.

The donors were some 36 Caucasian individuals from Russia, aged roughly 6 to 90 years, who were systemically healthy. Each donor gave 8 to 10 milliliters of peripheral blood, drawn into EDTA-treated Vacutainer tubes. Ficoll-Paque density-gradient centrifugation was used to isolate PBMCs, with at least 7 million per sample. Trizol reagent was used to extract total RNA from the PBMCs, yielding at least 5.5 micrograms per sample. For every donor, flow cytometry on a PBMC aliquot measured the percentage of naive CD45RAhigh/CD27high T cells. This clonotype came up a few times. The antigen it recognizes is unknown. The record has no base qualities; no much larger clone is one base away. What the work shows at the level of the full study, not this receptor alone: Observed TCR beta diversity per million T cells fell roughly linearly with age, and a significant reduction was already apparent by age about 43. Estimates of total diversity based on one million sequenced T cells were considered lower bounds and underestimates. Observed TCR beta diversity correlated strongly with the percentage of naive T cells measured by flow cytometry. The CMV infection status of donors was not known, potentially confounding age-related changes in expanded clonotypes. Bulk unsorted PBMC profiling prevented conclusive comparison of naive and antigen-experienced compartments. Compared with the aged group, the long-lived group had more naive CD4+ T cells, fewer expanded clones and increased TCR diversity, suggesting age selection.

As encoded in the germline V gene (reference sequence), CDR1 is DFQATT while CDR2 is SNEGSKA. From the cysteine through the phenylalanine, the CDR3 covers 12 amino acids. The only DNA kept is the CDR3, 36 bases in frame from the first base. The V and J ends are trimmed by 3 bases and 0 bases, leaving 5 bases between them. Recombination connected TRBV20-1 to TRBJ1-2; confidence is insufficient to name the D gene. The receptor was derived from a woman aged 60-70 years in good health. Sequencing was done on a sample of blood. DNA sequence: TGCAGTGCTAGTCGCGCTAACTATGGCTACACCTTC. Translated, this gives CSASRANYGYTF.